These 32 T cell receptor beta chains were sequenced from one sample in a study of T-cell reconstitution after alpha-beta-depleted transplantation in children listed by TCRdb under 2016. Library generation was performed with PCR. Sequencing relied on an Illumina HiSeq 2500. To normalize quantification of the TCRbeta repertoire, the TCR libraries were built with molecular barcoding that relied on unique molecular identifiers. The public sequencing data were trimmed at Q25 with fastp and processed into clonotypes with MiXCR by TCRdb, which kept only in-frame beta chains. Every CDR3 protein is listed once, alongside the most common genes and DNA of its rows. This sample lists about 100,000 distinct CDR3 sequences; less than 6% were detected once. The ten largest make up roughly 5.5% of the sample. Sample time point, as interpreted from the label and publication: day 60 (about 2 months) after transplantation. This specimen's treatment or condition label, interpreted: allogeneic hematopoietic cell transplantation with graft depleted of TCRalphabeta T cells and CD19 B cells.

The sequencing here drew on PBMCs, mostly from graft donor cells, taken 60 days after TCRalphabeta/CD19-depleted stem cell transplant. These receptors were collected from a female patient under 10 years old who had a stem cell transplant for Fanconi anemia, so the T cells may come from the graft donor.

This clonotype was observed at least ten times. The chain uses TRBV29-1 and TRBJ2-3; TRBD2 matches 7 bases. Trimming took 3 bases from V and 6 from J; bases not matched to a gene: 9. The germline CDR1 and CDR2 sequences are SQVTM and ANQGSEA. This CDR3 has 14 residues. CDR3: CSVDGLGRGDTQYF. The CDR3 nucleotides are TGCAGCGTTGACGGACTAGGGAGAGGGGATACGCAGTATTTT.

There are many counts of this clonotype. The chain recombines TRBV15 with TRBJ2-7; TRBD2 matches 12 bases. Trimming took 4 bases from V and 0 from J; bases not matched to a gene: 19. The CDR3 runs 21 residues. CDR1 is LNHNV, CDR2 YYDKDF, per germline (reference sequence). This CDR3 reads CATSKSTLGASGRAASYEQYF. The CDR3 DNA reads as TGTGCCACCAGCAAATCTACATTAGGGGCTAGCGGGAGGGCCGCCTCCTACGAGCAGTACTTC. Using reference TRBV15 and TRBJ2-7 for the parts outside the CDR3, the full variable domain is DAMVIQNPRYQVTQFGKPVTLSCSQTLNHNVMYWYQQKSSQAPKLLFHYYDKDFNNEADTPDNFQSRRPNTSFCFLDIRSPGLGDTAMYLCATSKSTLGASGRAASYEQYFGPGTRLTVT.

CDR3 nucleotides: TGTGCCAGCAGTGGGGACAGGGGGGGGACTGAAGCTTTCTTT. Residues: CASSGDRGGTEAFF. This chain uses TRBV12-3 or TRBV12-4 with TRBJ1-1; 11 bases match TRBD1. With V trimmed by 5 bases and J by 5 bases, 4 bases remained unmatched. The CDR3 extends over 14 amino acids.

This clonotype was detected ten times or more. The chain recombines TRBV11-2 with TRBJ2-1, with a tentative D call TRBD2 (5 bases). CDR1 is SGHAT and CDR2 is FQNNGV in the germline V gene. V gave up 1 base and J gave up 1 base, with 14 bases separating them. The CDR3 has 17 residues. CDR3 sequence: CASSLVSSWRSYNEQFF. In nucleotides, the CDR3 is TGTGCCAGCAGCTTAGTCTCTTCCTGGAGGTCCTACAATGAGCAGTTCTTC.

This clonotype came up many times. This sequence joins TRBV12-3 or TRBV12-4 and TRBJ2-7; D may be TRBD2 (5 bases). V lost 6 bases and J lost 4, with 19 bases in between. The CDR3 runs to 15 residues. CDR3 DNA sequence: TGTGCCAGCAGCCCGAGGACTGGCATTCTATACGAGCAGTACTTC. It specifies CASSPRTGILYEQYF.

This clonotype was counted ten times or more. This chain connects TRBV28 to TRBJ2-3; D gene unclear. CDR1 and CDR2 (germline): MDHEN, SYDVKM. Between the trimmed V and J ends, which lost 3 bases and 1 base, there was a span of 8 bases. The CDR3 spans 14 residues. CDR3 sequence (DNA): TGTGCCAGCAGTTTGCGCCTGGGCACAGATACGCAGTATTTT. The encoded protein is CASSLRLGTDTQYF.

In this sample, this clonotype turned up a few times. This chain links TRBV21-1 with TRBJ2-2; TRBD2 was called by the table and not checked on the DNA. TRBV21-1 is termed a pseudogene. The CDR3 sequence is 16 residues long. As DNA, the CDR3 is TGTGCCAGCAGCACGACTAGCGGGAGTGGGGCCGGGGAGCTGTTTTTT. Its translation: CASSTTSGSGAGELFF.

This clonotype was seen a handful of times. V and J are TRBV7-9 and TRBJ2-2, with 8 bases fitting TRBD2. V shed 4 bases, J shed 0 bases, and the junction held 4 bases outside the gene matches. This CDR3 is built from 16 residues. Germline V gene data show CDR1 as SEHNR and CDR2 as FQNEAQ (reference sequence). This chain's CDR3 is CASSSAGGANTGELFF. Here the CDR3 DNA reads TGTGCCAGCAGCTCGGCGGGGGGCGCGAACACCGGGGAGCTGTTTTTT.

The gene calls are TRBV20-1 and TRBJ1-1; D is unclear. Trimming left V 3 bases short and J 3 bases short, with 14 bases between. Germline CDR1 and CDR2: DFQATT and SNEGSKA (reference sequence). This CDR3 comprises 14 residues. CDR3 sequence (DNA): TGCAGTGCTAGGAAACGAGACGGTTACACTGAAGCTTTCTTT. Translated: CSARKRDGYTEAFF.

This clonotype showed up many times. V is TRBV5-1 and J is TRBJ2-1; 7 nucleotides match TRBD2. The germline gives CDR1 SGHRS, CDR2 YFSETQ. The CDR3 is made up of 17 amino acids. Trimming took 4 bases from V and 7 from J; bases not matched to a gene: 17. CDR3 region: CASSPLFSGSGRNEQFF. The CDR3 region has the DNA TGCGCCAGCAGCCCCCTCTTTAGCGGGTCCGGGCGGAATGAGCAGTTCTTC.

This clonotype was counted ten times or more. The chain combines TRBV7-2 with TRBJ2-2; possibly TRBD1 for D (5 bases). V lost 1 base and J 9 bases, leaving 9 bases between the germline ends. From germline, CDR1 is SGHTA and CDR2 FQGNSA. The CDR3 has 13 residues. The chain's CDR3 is CASSLVQGRELFF. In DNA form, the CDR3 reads TGTGCCAGCAGCTTAGTCCAGGGCCGGGAGCTGTTTTTT. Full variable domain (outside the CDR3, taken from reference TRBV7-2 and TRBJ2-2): GAGVSQSPSNKVTEKGKDVELRCDPISGHTALYWYRQSLGQGLEFLIYFQGNSAPDKSGLPSDRFSAERTGGSVSTLTIQRTQQEDSAVYLCASSLVQGRELFFGEGSRLTVL.

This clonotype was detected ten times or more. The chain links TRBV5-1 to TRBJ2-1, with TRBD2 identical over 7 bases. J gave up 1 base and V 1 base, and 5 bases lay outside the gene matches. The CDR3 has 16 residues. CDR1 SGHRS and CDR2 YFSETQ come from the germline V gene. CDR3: CASSLLGGSSYNEQFF. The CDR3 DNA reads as TGCGCCAGCAGCTTGTTAGGCGGGAGTTCCTACAATGAGCAGTTCTTC.

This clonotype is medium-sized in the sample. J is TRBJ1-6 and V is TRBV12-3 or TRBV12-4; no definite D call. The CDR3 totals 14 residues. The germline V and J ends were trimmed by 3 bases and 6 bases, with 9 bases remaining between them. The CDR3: CASSFSESNSPLHF. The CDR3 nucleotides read TGTGCCAGCAGTTTCTCGGAGAGTAATTCACCCCTCCACTTT.

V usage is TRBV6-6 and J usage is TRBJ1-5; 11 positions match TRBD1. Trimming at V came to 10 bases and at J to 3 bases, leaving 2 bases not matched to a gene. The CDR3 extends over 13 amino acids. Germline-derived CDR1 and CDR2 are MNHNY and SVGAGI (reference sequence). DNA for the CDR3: TGTGCCATGGGACAGGGGGTCAATCAGCCCCAGCATTTT. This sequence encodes CAMGQGVNQPQHF.

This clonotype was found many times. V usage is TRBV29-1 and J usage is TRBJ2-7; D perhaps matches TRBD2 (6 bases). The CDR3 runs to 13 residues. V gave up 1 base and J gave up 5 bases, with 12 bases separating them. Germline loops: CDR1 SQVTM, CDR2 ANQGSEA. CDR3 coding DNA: TGCAGCGTTGAAGGAGTTAGCGGCGACGAGCAGTACTTC. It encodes CSVEGVSGDEQYF.

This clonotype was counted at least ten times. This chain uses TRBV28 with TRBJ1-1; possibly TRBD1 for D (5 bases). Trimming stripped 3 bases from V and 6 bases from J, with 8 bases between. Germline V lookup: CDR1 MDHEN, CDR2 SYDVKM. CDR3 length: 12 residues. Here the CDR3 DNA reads TGTGCCAGCAGTTTTGACAGCGCTGAAGCTTTCTTT. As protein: CASSFDSAEAFF. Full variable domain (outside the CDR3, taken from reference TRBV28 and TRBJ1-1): DVKVTQSSRYLVKRTGEKVFLECVQDMDHENMFWYRQDPGLGLRLIYFSYDVKMKEKGDIPEGYSVSREKKERFSLILESASTNQTSMYLCASSFDSAEAFFGQGTRLTVV.

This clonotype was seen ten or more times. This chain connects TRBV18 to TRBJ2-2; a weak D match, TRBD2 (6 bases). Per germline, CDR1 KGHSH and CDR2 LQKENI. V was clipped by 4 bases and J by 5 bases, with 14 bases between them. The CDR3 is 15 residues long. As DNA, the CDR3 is TGTGCCAGCTCACTCCTCAGGGAGGAGACCGGGGAGCTGTTTTTT. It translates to CASSLLREETGELFF.

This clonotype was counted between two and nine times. CDR3 sequence: CSARDRITGDTEAFF. The CDR3 DNA reads TGCAGTGCTAGAGATCGCATCACAGGGGACACTGAAGCTTTCTTT. The chain employs TRBV20-1 and TRBJ1-1; TRBD1 aligns across 7 bases. This CDR3 spans 15 amino acids. Trimming removed 0 bases from V and 3 bases from J; junction bases left unmatched: 7. CDR1 is DFQATT and CDR2 is SNEGSKA in the germline V gene (reference sequence).

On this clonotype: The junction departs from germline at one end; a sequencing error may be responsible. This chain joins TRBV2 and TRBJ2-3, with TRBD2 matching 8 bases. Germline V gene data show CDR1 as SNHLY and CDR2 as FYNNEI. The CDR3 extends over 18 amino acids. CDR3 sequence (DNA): TGTACCAGCAGTTTAGTTTCTGGGCTAGCGGGTAGCACAGATACGCAGTATTTT. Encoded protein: CTSSLVSGLAGSTDTQYF. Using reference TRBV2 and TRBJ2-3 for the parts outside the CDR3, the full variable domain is EPEVTQTPSHQVTQMGQEVILRCVPISNHLYFYWYRQILGQKVEFLVSFYNNEISEKSEIFDDQFSVERPDGSNFTLKIRSTKLEDSAMYFCTSSLVSGLAGSTDTQYFGPGTRLTVL.

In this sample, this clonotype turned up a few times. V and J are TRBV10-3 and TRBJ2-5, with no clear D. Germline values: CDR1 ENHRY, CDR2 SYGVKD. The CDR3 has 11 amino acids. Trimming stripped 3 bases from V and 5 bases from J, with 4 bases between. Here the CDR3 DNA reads TGTGCCATCAGTGACGGGGAGACCCAGTACTTC. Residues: CAISDGETQYF.

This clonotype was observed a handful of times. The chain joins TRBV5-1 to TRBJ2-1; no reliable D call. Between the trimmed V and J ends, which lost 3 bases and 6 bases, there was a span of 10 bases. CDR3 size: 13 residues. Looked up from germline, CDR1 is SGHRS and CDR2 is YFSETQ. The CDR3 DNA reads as TGCGCCAGCAGCTGGATCGGTGTCAATGAGCAGTTCTTC. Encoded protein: CASSWIGVNEQFF.

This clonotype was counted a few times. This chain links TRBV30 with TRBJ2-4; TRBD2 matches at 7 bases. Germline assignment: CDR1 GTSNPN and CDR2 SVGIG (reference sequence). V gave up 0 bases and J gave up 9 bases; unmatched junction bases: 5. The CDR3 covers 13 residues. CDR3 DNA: TGTGCCTGGAGTGTGGGGGGGGTCGGCATTCAGTACTTC. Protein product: CAWSVGGVGIQYF.

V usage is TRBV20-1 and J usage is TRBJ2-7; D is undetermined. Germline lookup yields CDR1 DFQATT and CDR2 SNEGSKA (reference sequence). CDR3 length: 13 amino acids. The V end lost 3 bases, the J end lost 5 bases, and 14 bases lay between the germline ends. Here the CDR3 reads CSARSAAGNEQYF. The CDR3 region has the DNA TGCAGTGCTAGGTCGGCCGCTGGGAACGAGCAGTACTTC.

The CDR3 bases are TGTGCCAGCAGTGCCTCTAGGGTGATGTTAGATACGCAGTATTTT. Its protein is CASSASRVMLDTQYF. The chain employs TRBV2 and TRBJ2-3; D is unclear. The CDR3 covers 15 residues. In germline, CDR1 is SNHLY, CDR2 FYNNEI. V gave up 4 bases and J gave up 5 bases, with 16 bases separating them.

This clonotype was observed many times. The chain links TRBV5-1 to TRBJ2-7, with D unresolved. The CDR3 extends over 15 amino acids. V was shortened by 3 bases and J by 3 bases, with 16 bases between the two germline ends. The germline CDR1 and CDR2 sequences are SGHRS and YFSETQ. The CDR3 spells CASSSFIPTIYEQYF. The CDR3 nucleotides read TGCGCCAGCAGCTCCTTCATTCCAACTATCTACGAGCAGTACTTC.

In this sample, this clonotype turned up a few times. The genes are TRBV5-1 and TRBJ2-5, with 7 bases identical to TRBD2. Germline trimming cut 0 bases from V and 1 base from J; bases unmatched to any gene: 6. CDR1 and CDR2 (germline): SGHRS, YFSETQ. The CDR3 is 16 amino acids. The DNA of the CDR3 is TGCGCCAGCAGCTTGGTTATGGCTAGCGGCCAAGAGACCCAGTACTTC. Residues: CASSLVMASGQETQYF. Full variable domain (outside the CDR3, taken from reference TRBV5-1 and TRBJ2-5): KAGVTQTPRYLIKTRGQQVTLSCSPISGHRSVSWYQQTPGQGLQFLFEYFSETQRNKGNFPGRFSGRQFSNSRSEMNVSTLELGDSALYLCASSLVMASGQETQYFGPGTRLLVL.

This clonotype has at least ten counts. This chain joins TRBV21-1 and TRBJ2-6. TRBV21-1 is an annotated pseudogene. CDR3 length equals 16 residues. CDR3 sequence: CASSKTPGSGANVLTF. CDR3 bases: TGTGCCAGCAGCAAGACCCCAGGCTCTGGGGCCAACGTCCTGACTTTC.

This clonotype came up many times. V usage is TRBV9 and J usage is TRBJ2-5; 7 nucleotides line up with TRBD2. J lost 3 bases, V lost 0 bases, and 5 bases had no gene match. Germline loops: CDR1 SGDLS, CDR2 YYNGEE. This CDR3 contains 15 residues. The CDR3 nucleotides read TGTGCCAGCAGCGTAGCTAGCGGAATAGAAGAGACCCAGTACTTC. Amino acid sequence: CASSVASGIEETQYF.

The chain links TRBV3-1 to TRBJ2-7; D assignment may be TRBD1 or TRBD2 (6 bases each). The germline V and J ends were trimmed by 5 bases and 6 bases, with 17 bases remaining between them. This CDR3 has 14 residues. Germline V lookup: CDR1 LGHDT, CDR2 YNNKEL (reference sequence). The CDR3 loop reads CASSASWGALEQYF. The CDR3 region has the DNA TGTGCCAGCAGCGCGTCGTGGGGGGCCCTCGAGCAGTACTTC.

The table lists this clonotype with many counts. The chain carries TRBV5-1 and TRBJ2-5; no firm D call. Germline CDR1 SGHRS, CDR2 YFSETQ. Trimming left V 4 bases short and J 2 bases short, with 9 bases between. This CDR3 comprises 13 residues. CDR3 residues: CASSDTGQETQYF. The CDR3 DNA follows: TGCGCCAGCAGCGACACTGGGCAAGAGACCCAGTACTTC.

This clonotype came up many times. CDR3 residues: CASSDYYNEQFF. The CDR3 nucleotides are TGTGCCAGCAGCGATTACTACAATGAGCAGTTCTTC. The chain combines TRBV5-6 with TRBJ2-1, with D uncertain. The CDR3 is 12 residues long. V lost 4 bases and J lost 3, with 5 bases in between. Germline CDR1 and CDR2: SGHDT and YYEEEE. Together with reference TRBV5-6 and TRBJ2-1, the CDR3 gives the full variable domain: DAGVTQSPTHLIKTRGQQVTLRCSPKSGHDTVSWYQQALGQGPQFIFQYYEEEERQRGNFPDRFSGHQFPNYSSELNVNALLLGDSALYLCASSDYYNEQFFGPGTRLTVL.

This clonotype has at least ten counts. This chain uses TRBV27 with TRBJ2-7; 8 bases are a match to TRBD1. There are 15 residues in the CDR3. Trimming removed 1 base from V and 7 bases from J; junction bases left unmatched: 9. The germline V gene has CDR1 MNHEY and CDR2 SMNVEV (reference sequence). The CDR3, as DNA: TGTGCCAGCAGTTTATTACGGCCAGGGGGCGGGGAGCAGTACTTC. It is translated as CASSLLRPGGGEQYF.